This TCR beta chain emerged from a study of blood T cell repertoires in COVID-19. Study context: Spain, Italy and the United States supplied samples that represented acute and convalescent COVID-19.

V shed 0 bases, J shed 2 bases, and the junction held 4 bases outside the gene matches. CDR1 and CDR2 (germline): GTSNPN, SVGIG (reference sequence). CDR3 length: 15 residues. Authors' data handling: Reference gene primer amplification in the assay estimated nucleated cell counts. The method was immunoSEQ multiplex PCR; TCRdb's version includes in-frame clones alone and lacks a portion of them. V and J calls plus clone size are reproduced from that table; the DNA served to infer D and trimming. The sample carries some 250,000 clones, approximately 85% recorded once. The source material was peripheral blood. This chain joins TRBV30 and TRBJ1-2, with 9 positions matching TRBD1. The clonotype comes from a woman aged 55 to 70 with active or convalescent COVID-19. For the CDR3, the DNA is TGTGCCTGGAGTGTACCCGGGACAGGGAACTATGGCTACACCTTC. This codes for CAWSVPGTGNYGYTF. The whole variable domain, filled in from reference TRBV30 and TRBJ1-2, reads SQTIHQWPATLVQPVGSPLSLECTVEGTSNPNLYWYRQAAGRGLQLLFYSVGIGQISSEVPQNLSASRPQDRQFILSSKKLLLSDSGFYLCAWSVPGTGNYGYTFGSGTRLTVV.